These 15 T cell receptor beta chains were sequenced from one sample in a study of tumor and adjacent non-tumor tissue in lung cancer. The template was RNA from unsorted bulk tissue. TCRbeta libraries were built with three rounds of nested PCR, modified from ARM-PCR. TCRdb called the multiplex PCR reads again in MiXCR, with one record for every CDR3 protein. The sample lists about 200,000 distinct CDR3 sequences, 60% to 85% occurring once. Sequencing was performed on lung tumor tissue. The receptor set was obtained from a man between 60 and 75 years old with non-small cell lung cancer.

This clonotype appeared once. One base away lies a much larger clone, so this may be a sequencing read error. The rearrangement joins TRBV6-1 to TRBJ1-1; D is ambiguous. CDR3 length equals 15 residues. Trimming cost V 5 bases and J 0 bases, with 13 bases left between them. The germline V gene has CDR1 MNHNS and CDR2 SASEGT. In nucleotides, the CDR3 is TGTGCCAGCAGTCCTCTTGGCAACATGAACACTGAAGCTTTCTTT. Its translation: CASSPLGNMNTEAFF.

This chain connects TRBV6-5 to TRBJ2-2; D gene ambiguous. From germline, CDR1 is MNHEY and CDR2 SVGAGI. V was clipped by 3 bases and J by 10 bases, with 12 bases between them. The CDR3 extends over 13 amino acids. The CDR3, as DNA: TGTGCCAGCAGTTATCAAGAGCACGAGGAGCTGTTTTTT. Translated, it gives CASSYQEHEELFF.

In this sample, this clonotype turned up once. The chain employs TRBV11-1 and TRBJ2-7, with unresolved D. The V end lost 5 bases, the J end lost 4 bases, and 12 bases lay between the germline ends. Germline-derived CDR1 and CDR2 are SGHAT and FQDESV (reference sequence). The CDR3 runs to 13 residues. This CDR3 reads CASSPQGSYEQYF. As DNA, the CDR3 is TGTGCCAGCAGCCCACAAGGCTCATACGAGCAGTACTTC.

As for this clonotype: An end of the junction does not agree with germline; a read error may underlie this. The genes are TRBV11-2 and TRBJ2-7; the D is unclear. The CDR3 consists of 15 residues. In germline, CDR1 is SGHAT, CDR2 FQNNGV. The CDR3 region has the DNA TGTGCCAGCAGCCCGTCGATAGGGCCCTCCTACGTGCAGTACTTC. The encoded protein is CASSPSIGPSYVQYF.

The chain employs TRBV6-4 and TRBJ1-2, with D uncertain. Looked up from germline, CDR1 is MRHNA and CDR2 is SNTAGT. Trimming stripped 0 bases from V and 3 bases from J, with 17 bases between. CDR3 length equals 17 residues. The chain's CDR3 is CASSDSNLKGGHYGYTF. Here the CDR3 DNA reads TGTGCCAGCAGTGACTCGAATCTGAAGGGAGGGCACTATGGCTACACCTTC.

This clonotype was counted only a few times. J is TRBJ1-2 and V is TRBV24-1; 8 nucleotides align to TRBD1. Germline-derived CDR1 and CDR2 are KGHDR and SFDVKD. V dropped 4 bases and J dropped 3; count of bases not matched to a gene: 9. The CDR3 covers 16 residues. CDR3 sequence (DNA): TGTGCCACCAGTGACCCCGGACAGGGAATCGACTATGGCTACACCTTC. Residues: CATSDPGQGIDYGYTF.

Concerning this clonotype itself: This may come from a read error, since a much larger clone is one base off. The chain combines TRBV20-1 with TRBJ1-5; TRBD1 is a possible D gene (5 bases). CDR1 is DFQATT, CDR2 SNEGSKA, per germline (reference sequence). The CDR3 length is 13 residues. The CDR3 nucleotides read TGCAGTGCCGTCGACAGATACAATCAGTCCCAGCATTTT. Protein sequence: CSAVDRYNQSQHF.

The chain joins TRBV4-2 to TRBJ1-2, with D possibly matching TRBD1 (6 bases). The germline gives CDR1 LGHNA, CDR2 YNFKEQ. The CDR3 consists of 18 residues. With 3 bases removed from V and 4 bases from J, the gap between germline ends came to 24 bases. CDR3 DNA: TGTGCCAGCAGCCAGGATAGAGTCGGGGCCAGGGGAGTCTATGGCTACACCTTC. This encodes CASSQDRVGARGVYGYTF.

Concerning this clonotype: Since a much larger clone is just one base distant, this may be a read error. The J gene is TRBJ1-5, the V gene TRBV12-3 or TRBV12-4; D not certain. The CDR3 consists of 13 residues. The CDR3 DNA reads as TGTGCCAGCAGTTTGTCCGAGAATCAGTCCCAGCATTTT. Translation gives CASSLSENQSQHF.

The chain employs TRBV20-1 and TRBJ1-1, with D possibly being TRBD1 (5 bases). The CDR3 runs to 11 residues. Germline V gives CDR1 DFQATT, CDR2 SNEGSKA (reference sequence). CDR3 coding DNA: TGCACAGTGGCAGGGTACAGTGAAGCTTTCTTT. It yields the protein CTVAGYSEAFF.

The rearrangement uses TRBV28 and TRBJ1-2; no firm D call. Per the germline V gene, CDR1 is MDHEN and CDR2 is SYDVKM. The CDR3 consists of 12 residues. Trimming took off 3 bases at V and 4 bases at J, with 6 bases between the two ends. CDR3 in amino acids: CASSFVGYGYTF. For the CDR3, the DNA is TGTGCCAGCAGTTTTGTCGGCTATGGCTACACCTTC.

Of note for this clonotype: Being one base from a much bigger clone, this may be a read error. This rearrangement joins TRBV6-5 to TRBJ2-1; tentatively, D is TRBD2 (5 bases). The V gene's germline CDR1 is MNHEY and CDR2 SVGAGI. This CDR3 spans 13 amino acids. V dropped 0 bases and J dropped 15 bases, with 15 bases sitting between them. Written as DNA, the CDR3 is TGTGCCAGCAGTTACTCAGGCGTGAGGGATTTGTTCTTC. Protein product: CASSYSGVRDLFF.

Ten or more counts support this clonotype. The V gene is TRBV29-1, the J gene TRBJ2-1, with 8 positions matching TRBD1. This CDR3 contains 13 residues. The junction had 5 bases not matched to a gene; V was cut back by 7 bases and J by 3 bases. CDR1 SQVTM and CDR2 ANQGSEA come from the germline V gene. This CDR3 is CSALTGDYNEQFF. CDR3 bases: TGCAGCGCCTTGACAGGGGACTACAATGAGCAGTTCTTC.

Comments on this clonotype: The germline gene is not matched at one end of the junction; a read error may be the cause. V and J are TRBV6-1 and TRBJ2-3; maybe TRBD2 (5 bases). Germline V gene data show CDR1 as MNHNS and CDR2 as SASEGT. The CDR3 extends over 13 amino acids. The CDR3 DNA reads TGTGCCAGCAGGAGGGCGAGCACAGATACGCACTATTTT. Its protein is CASRRASTDTHYF.

Remarks on this clonotype: Sequence at one end of the junction differs from germline and may be a read error. The chain has TRBV6-5 and TRBJ2-7, with TRBD2 matching over 9 bases. The CDR3 consists of 15 residues. Germline V gene sequence: CDR1 MNHEY, CDR2 SVGAGI. DNA of the CDR3: TGTGCCAGCAGTTACAATAGCGGGAGCTCCTATGAGCAGTACTTC. This gives the protein CASSYNSGSSYEQYF.